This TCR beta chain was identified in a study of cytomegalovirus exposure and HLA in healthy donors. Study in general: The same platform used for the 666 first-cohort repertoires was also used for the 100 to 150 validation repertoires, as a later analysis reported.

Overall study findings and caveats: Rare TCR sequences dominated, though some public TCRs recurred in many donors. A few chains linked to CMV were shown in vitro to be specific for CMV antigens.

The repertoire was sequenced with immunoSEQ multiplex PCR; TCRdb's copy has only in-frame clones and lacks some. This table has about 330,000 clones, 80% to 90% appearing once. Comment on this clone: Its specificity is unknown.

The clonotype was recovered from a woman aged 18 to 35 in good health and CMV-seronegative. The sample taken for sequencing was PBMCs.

In DNA form, the CDR3 reads TGCGCCAGCAGCCTGGAACAGGGTGAAGGCACCATATATTTT. Translated, it gives CASSLEQGEGTIYF. This chain links TRBV5-1 with TRBJ1-3; D is possibly TRBD1 (6 bases). V shed 4 bases and J shed 9 bases, with 17 bases lying between them. CDR3 length: 14 residues. Germline V gene lookup returns CDR1 SGHRS and CDR2 YFSETQ.